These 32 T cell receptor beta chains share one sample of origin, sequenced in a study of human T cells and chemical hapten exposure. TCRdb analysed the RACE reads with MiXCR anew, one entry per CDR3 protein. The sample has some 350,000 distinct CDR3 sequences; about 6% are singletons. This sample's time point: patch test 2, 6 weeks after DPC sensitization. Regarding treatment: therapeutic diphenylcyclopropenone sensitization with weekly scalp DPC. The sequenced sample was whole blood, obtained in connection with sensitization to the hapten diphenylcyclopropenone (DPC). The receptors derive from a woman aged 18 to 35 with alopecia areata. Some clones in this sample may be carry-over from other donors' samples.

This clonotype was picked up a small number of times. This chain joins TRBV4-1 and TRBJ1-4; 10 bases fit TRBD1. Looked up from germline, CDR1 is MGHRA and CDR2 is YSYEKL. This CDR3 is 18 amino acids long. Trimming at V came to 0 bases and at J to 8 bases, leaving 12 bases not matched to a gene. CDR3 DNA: TGCGCCAGCAGCCAAGATCCCGTTCGACAGGGGGCGCCGGAAAAACTGTTTTTT. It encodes CASSQDPVRQGAPEKLFF.

This CDR3 is CSAFGDTGSPHEQYF. The CDR3, as DNA: TGCAGTGCTTTCGGGGACACCGGATCCCCCCACGAGCAGTACTTC. The V gene is TRBV20-1, the J gene TRBJ2-7; a weak D match, TRBD1 (6 bases). The CDR3 has 15 residues. Between the trimmed V and J ends, which lost 5 bases and 5 bases, there was a span of 22 bases. Germline CDR1 is DFQATT and CDR2 is SNEGSKA (reference sequence).

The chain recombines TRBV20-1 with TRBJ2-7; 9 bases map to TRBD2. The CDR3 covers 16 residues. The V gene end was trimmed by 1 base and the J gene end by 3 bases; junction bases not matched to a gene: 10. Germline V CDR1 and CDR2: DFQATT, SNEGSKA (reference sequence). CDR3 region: CSARAVSGGDLYEQYF. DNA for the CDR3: TGCAGTGCTAGAGCTGTTAGCGGGGGAGACCTCTACGAGCAGTACTTC.

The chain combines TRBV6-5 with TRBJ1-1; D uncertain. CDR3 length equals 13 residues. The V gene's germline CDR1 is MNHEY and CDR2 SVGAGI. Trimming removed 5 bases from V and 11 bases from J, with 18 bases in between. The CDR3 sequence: CASSVDPSWHAFF. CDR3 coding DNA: TGTGCCAGCAGTGTGGACCCGTCTTGGCATGCTTTCTTT.

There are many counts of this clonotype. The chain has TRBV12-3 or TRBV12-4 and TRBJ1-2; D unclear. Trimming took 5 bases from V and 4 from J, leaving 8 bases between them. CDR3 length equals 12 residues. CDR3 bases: TGTGCCAGCAGTCCCCTTGGCTATGGCTACACCTTC. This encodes CASSPLGYGYTF.

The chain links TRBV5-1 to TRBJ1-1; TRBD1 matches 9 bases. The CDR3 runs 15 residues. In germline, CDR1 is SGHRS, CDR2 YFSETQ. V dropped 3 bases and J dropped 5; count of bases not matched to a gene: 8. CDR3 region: CASSYTGGGGTEAFF. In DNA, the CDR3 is TGCGCCAGCAGCTATACAGGGGGCGGAGGGACTGAAGCTTTCTTT. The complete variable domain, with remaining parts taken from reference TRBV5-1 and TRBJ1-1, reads KAGVTQTPRYLIKTRGQQVTLSCSPISGHRSVSWYQQTPGQGLQFLFEYFSETQRNKGNFPGRFSGRQFSNSRSEMNVSTLELGDSALYLCASSYTGGGGTEAFFGQGTRLTVV.

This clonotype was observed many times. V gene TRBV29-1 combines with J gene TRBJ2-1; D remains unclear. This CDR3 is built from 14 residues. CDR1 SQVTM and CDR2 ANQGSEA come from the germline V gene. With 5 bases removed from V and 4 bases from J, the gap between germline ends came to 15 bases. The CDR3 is CSVPLQLLYNEQFF. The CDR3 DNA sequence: TGCAGCGTTCCCCTCCAACTCCTGTACAATGAGCAGTTCTTC.

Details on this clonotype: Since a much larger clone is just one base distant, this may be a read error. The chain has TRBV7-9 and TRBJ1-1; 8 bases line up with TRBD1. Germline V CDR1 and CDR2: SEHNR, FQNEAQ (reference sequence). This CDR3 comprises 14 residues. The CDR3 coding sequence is TGTGTCAGCAGCCCATGGACAGGGCACGCTGAAGCTTTCTTT. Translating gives CVSSPWTGHAEAFF.

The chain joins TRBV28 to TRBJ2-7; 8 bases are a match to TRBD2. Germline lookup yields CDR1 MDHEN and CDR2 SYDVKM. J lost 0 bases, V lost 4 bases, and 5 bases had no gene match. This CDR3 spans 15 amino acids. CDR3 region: CASSSGGVSSYEQYF. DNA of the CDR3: TGTGCCAGCAGTTCCGGGGGGGTCAGCTCCTACGAGCAGTACTTC.

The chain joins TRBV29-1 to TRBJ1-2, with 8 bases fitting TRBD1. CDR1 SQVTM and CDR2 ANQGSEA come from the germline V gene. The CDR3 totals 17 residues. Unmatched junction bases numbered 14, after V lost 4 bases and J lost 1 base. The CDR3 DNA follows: TGCAGCGTTGCGGGGAGGGACAGGACGCCGTTTAACTATGGCTACACCTTC. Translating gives CSVAGRDRTPFNYGYTF.

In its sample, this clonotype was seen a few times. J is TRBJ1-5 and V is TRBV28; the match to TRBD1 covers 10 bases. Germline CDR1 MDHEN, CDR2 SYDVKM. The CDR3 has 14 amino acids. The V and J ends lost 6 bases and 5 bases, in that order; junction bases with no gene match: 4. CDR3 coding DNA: TGTGCCAGCAGGGGAGGACAGGGGGATCAGCCCCAGCATTTT. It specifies CASRGGQGDQPQHF.

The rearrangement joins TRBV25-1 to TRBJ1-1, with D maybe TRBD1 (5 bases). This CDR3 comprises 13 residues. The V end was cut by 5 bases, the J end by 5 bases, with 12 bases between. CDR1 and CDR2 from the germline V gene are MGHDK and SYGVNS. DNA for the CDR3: TGTGCCAGCAGTATAGGGGCCGGGACTGAAGCTTTCTTT. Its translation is CASSIGAGTEAFF.

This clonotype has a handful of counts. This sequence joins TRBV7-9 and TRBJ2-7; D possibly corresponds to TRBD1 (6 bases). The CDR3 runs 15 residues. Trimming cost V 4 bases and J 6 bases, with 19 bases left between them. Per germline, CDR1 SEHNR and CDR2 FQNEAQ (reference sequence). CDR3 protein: CASSSFRDRPLEQYF. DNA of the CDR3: TGTGCCAGCAGCTCCTTCCGAGACAGGCCCCTCGAGCAGTACTTC.

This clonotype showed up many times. The CDR3 DNA is TGCAGCACCCTTACCCAAACAGTGAACACTGAAGCTTTCTTT. Amino acids: CSTLTQTVNTEAFF. The J gene is TRBJ1-1, the V gene TRBV29-1; no reliable D call. Germline loops: CDR1 SQVTM, CDR2 ANQGSEA. V lost 8 bases and J 0 bases, leaving 16 bases between the germline ends. This CDR3 spans 14 amino acids.

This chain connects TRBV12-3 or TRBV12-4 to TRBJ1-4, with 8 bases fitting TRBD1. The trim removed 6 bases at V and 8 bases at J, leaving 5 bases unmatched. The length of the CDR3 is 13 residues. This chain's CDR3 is CASSGDRREKLFF. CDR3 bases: TGTGCCAGCAGCGGGGACAGGAGGGAAAAACTGTTTTTT.

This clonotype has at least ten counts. CDR3 sequence: CSAIDSSNQPQHF. As DNA, the CDR3 is TGCAGTGCTATTGACAGTAGCAATCAGCCCCAGCATTTT. This chain joins TRBV20-1 and TRBJ1-5; D perhaps matches TRBD1 (5 bases). Trimming took off 4 bases at V and 0 bases at J, with 7 bases between the two ends. This CDR3 has 13 residues. Germline V CDR1 and CDR2: DFQATT, SNEGSKA (reference sequence).

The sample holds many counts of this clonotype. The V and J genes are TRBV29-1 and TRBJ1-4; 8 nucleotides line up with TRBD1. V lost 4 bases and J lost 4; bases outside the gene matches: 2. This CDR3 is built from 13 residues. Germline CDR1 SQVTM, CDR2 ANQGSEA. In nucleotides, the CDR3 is TGCAGCGTTGCAGGGGGCCTTAATGAAAAACTGTTTTTT. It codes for CSVAGGLNEKLFF.

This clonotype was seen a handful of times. The CDR3 DNA reads TGTGCCAGCAGCTCCCTCTTCGATTCACCCCTCCACTTT. Protein sequence: CASSSLFDSPLHF. V gene TRBV7-2 combines with J gene TRBJ1-6, with D hard to call. From germline, CDR1 is SGHTA and CDR2 FQGNSA. Trimming took 4 bases from V and 8 from J, leaving 9 bases between them. The CDR3 extends over 13 amino acids. Full variable domain (rest looked up from reference TRBV7-2 and TRBJ1-6): GAGVSQSPSNKVTEKGKDVELRCDPISGHTALYWYRQSLGQGLEFLIYFQGNSAPDKSGLPSDRFSAERTGGSVSTLTIQRTQQEDSAVYLCASSSLFDSPLHFGNGTRLTVT.

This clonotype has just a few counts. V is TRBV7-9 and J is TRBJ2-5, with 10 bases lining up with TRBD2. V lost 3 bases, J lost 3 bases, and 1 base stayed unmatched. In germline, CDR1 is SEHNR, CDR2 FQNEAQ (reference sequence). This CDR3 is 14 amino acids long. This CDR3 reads CASSFGTSEETQYF. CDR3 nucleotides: TGTGCCAGCAGCTTCGGGACTAGCGAAGAGACCCAGTACTTC.

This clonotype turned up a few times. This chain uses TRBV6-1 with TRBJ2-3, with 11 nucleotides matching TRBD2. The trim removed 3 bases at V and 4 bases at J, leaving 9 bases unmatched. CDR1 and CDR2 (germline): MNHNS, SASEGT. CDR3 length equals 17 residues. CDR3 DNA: TGTGCCAGCAGTGAGACATCGACTAGCGGGGCACCAGATACGCAGTATTTT. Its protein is CASSETSTSGAPDTQYF.

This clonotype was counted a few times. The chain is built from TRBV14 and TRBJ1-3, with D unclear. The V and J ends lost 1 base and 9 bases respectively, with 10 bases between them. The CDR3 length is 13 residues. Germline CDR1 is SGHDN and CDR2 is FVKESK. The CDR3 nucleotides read TGTGCCAGCAGCCAAGCTTCGGCTGGCACCATATATTTT. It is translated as CASSQASAGTIYF.

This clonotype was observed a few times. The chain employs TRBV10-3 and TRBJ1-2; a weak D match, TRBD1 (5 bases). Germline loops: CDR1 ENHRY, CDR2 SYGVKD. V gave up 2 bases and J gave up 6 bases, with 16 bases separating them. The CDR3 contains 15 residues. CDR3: CAISETGPDRDGYTF. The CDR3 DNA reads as TGTGCCATCAGTGAGACGGGGCCTGACCGGGATGGCTACACCTTC.

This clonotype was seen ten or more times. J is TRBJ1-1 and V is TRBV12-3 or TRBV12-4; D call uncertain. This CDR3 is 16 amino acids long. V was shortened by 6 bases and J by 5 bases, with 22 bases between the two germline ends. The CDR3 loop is CASSLVVGPGGTEAFF. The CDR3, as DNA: TGTGCCAGCAGCCTCGTGGTTGGCCCTGGAGGAACTGAAGCTTTCTTT.

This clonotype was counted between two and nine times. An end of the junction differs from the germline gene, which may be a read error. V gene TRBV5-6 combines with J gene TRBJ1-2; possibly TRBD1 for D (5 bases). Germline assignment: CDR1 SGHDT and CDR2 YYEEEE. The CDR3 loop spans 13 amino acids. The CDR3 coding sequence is TGTGCCAGTAGCTATGGGGGTACCTATGGCTACACCTTC. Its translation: CASSYGGTYGYTF.

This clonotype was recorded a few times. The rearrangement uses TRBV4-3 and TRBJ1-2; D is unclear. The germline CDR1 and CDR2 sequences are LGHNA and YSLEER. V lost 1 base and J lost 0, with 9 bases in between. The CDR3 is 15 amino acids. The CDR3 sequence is CASSQGSTANYGYTF. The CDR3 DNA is TGCGCCAGCAGCCAAGGTTCAACGGCTAACTATGGCTACACCTTC.

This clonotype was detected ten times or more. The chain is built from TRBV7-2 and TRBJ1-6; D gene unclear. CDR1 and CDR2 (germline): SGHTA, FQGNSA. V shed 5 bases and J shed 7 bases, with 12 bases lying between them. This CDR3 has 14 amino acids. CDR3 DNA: TGTGCCAGCAGCCAAGGGCGACGGAATTCACCCCTCCACTTT. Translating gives CASSQGRRNSPLHF.

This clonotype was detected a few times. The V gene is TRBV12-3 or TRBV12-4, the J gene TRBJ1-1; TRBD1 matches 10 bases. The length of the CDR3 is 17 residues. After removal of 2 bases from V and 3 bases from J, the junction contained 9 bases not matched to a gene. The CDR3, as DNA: TGTGCCAGCAGTTTAAGACAGGGGGCTCGTTTGGACACTGAAGCTTTCTTT. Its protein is CASSLRQGARLDTEAFF.

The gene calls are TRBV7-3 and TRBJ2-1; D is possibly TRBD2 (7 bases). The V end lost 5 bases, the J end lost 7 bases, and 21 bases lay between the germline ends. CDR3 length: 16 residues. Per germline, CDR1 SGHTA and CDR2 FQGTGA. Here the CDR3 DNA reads TGTGCCAGCAGCCCCAAGACGGGGGGCGGTGGGAATGAGCAGTTCTTC. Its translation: CASSPKTGGGGNEQFF.

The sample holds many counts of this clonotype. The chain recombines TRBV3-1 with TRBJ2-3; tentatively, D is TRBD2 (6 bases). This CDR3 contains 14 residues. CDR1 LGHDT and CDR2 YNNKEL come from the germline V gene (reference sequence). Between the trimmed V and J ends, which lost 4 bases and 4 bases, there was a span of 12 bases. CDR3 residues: CASSPRTTADTQYF. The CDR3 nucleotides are TGTGCCAGCAGCCCCCGGACTACGGCAGATACGCAGTATTTT.

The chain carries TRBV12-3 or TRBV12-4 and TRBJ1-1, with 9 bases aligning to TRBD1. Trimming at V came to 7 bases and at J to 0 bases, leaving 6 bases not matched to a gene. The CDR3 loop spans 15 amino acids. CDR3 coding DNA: TGTGCCAGCATCCCGGGACAGGGACTGAACACTGAAGCTTTCTTT. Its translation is CASIPGQGLNTEAFF.

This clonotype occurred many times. CDR3 sequence reads: CSAIVGTANYGYTF. CDR3 nucleotide sequence: TGCAGTGCTATTGTCGGGACAGCTAACTATGGCTACACCTTC. This chain links TRBV20-1 with TRBJ1-2, with 7 bases fitting TRBD1. This CDR3 is 14 amino acids long. J lost 0 bases, V lost 4 bases, and 5 bases had no gene match. Germline CDR1 is DFQATT and CDR2 is SNEGSKA (reference sequence).

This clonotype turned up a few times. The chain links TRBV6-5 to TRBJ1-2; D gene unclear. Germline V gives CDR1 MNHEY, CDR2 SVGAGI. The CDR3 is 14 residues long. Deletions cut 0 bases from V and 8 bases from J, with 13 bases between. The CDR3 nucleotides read TGTGCCAGCAGTTACTCAAGCACGGACGGAGGCTACACCTTC. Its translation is CASSYSSTDGGYTF.